This is a list of T cell receptor beta chains from one sample in a study of OX40 agonist ivuxolimab in advanced cancers. The method was immunoSEQ multiplex PCR; TCRdb's version includes in-frame clones alone and lacks a portion of them. Found here are about 60,000 clones, 88% of them singletons; the top ten hold more than 6.5%. Source: CD4+ or CD8+ T cells sorted from blood, taken in a trial of the OX40 agonist ivuxolimab. All receptors derive from an adult with an advanced solid tumor such as melanoma, head and neck, liver or kidney cancer. CDR3s include the opening cysteine and the closing phenylalanine or tryptophan. A D gene is named only where the DNA matches it firmly. Clone size is not always given. Where it is, it says once, few, many or a class for expanded clones.

J,length,D,size,V,CDR3,DNA
TRBJ1-5,19,TRBD1,-,TRBV19,CASSIDFYSGQGSNQPQHF,TGTGCCAGTAGTATAGATTTTTATTCGGGACAGGGTTCTAATCAGCCCCAGCATTTT
TRBJ1-1,15,TRBD1,-,TRBV15,CATSRDGRGQTEAFF,TGTGCCACCAGCAGAGATGGGAGGGGGCAAACTGAAGCTTTCTTT
TRBJ1-4,12,-,-,TRBV28,CASRAGTITLFF,TGTGCCAGCAGAGCTGGGACCATAACTCTGTTTTTT
TRBJ1-4,13,TRBD1,-,TRBV2,CASGTGSHEKLFF,TGTGCCAGTGGGACAGGTTCCCATGAAAAACTGTTTTTT
TRBJ1-1,13,-,-,TRBV10-3,CAINIREGAEAFF,TGTGCCATCAACATTAGGGAAGGGGCTGAAGCTTTCTTT
TRBJ2-6,15,-,-,TRBV6-1,CASSRYGGSSNVLTF,TGTGCCAGCAGTCGTTACGGAGGCAGTTCCAACGTCCTGACTTTC
TRBJ1-5,16,-,once,TRBV28,CASSFGGRGIDQPQHF,TGTGCCAGCAGTTTTGGGGGACGGGGAATTGATCAGCCCCAGCATTTT
TRBJ2-5,19,TRBD2,-,TRBV2,CASRLRTSGRSIFQETQYF,TGTGCCAGCAGGCTTAGGACTAGCGGGAGGAGCATCTTTCAAGAGACCCAGTACTTC
TRBJ1-2,13,-,-,TRBV18,CASSPPDSYGYTF,TGTGCCAGCTCACCGCCGGACAGCTATGGCTACACCTTC
TRBJ1-4,13,-,-,TRBV19,CATSDWTNEKLFF,TGTGCCACGTCGGACTGGACTAATGAAAAACTGTTTTTT
TRBJ2-2,18,-,-,TRBV23-1,CASSQGYGTRAKTGELFF,TGCGCCAGCAGTCAAGGCTACGGGACCAGGGCTAAAACCGGGGAGCTGTTTTTT
TRBJ2-7,15,TRBD1,-,TRBV28,CASSTLRQGTYEQYF,TGTGCCAGCAGTACACTCCGACAGGGTACCTACGAGCAGTACTTC
TRBJ2-7,14,TRBD2,-,TRBV27,CASSLDSGAYEQYF,TGTGCCAGCAGTTTGGATAGCGGGGCCTACGAGCAGTACTTC
TRBJ1-6,15,TRBD1,-,TRBV5-1,CASSLPGQYNSPLHF,TGCGCCAGCAGCTTACCGGGACAGTATAATTCACCCCTCCACTTT
TRBJ2-7,15,TRBD1,-,TRBV4-1,CASSLLLGGLNEQYF,TGCGCCAGCAGCCTTTTGCTAGGGGGCCTAAACGAGCAGTACTTC
TRBJ2-7,15,-,-,TRBV7-9,CASSLDGHHSYEQYF,TGTGCCAGCAGCTTAGACGGCCATCACTCCTACGAGCAGTACTTC
TRBJ1-2,14,-,-,TRBV5-1,CASSVQPESYGYTF,TGCGCCAGCAGCGTCCAACCGGAGAGCTATGGCTACACCTTC
TRBJ1-3,14,-,-,TRBV9,CASSVTLSGNTIYF,TGTGCCAGCAGCGTAACCCTTTCCGGAAACACCATATATTTT
TRBJ2-1,15,TRBD2,-,TRBV5-1,CASSIAGTTANEQFF,TGCGCCAGCAGCATAGCCGGGACTACTGCCAATGAGCAGTTCTTC